This passage covers 16 T cell receptor beta chains from one sample sequenced in a study of identical twins. TCRdb re-called the 5' RACE reads with MiXCR, one entry per CDR3 protein. This sample has fewer than 800,000 distinct CDR3 sequences, with 7.1% found just once. This same sample was also part of a study on yellow fever vaccine responses in identical twins.

The sequenced sample was PBMCs. The source of these receptors is a woman aged 18-35 years in good health.

This clonotype occurred a few times. This sequence joins TRBV2 and TRBJ1-2; no firm D call. Germline CDR1 is SNHLY and CDR2 is FYNNEI. The CDR3 covers 13 residues. The V and J ends lost 8 bases and 0 bases respectively, with 10 bases between them. As DNA, the CDR3 is TGTGCCAGCGGCGCCCGACCTAACTATGGCTACACCTTC. As protein: CASGARPNYGYTF.

This clonotype was observed a few times. This chain joins TRBV9 and TRBJ2-1, with D unresolved. The germline V gene encodes CDR1 SGDLS and CDR2 YYNGEE. V gave up 4 bases and J gave up 7 bases, with 12 bases separating them. There are 13 residues in the CDR3. CDR3 in amino acids: CASSPVAENEQFF. As DNA, the CDR3 is TGTGCCAGCAGCCCCGTAGCTGAAAATGAGCAGTTCTTC.

CDR3 region: CSATRTSGYQETQYF. CDR3 sequence (DNA): TGCAGTGCTACGAGGACTAGCGGATACCAAGAGACCCAGTACTTC. The rearrangement links TRBV20-1 to TRBJ2-5; 10 bases agree with TRBD2. The CDR3 is 15 residues long. Trimming removed 4 bases from V and 0 bases from J; junction bases left unmatched: 5. CDR1 is DFQATT and CDR2 is SNEGSKA in the germline V gene (reference sequence).

As for this clonotype: One end of the junction varies from germline; a read error may be responsible. The genes are TRBV20-1 and TRBJ2-3, with TRBD2 identical over 10 bases. Looked up from germline, CDR1 is DFQATT and CDR2 is SNEGSKA (reference sequence). This CDR3 comprises 16 residues. The CDR3 reads CCARALAGENTDTQYF. In DNA form, the CDR3 reads TGCTGTGCTCGGGCGCTAGCGGGGGAAAACACAGATACGCAGTATTTT.

In its sample, this clonotype was seen a few times. V gene TRBV20-1 combines with J gene TRBJ1-4; 9 nucleotides align to TRBD1. Germline V lookup: CDR1 DFQATT, CDR2 SNEGSKA (reference sequence). The V segment lost 4 bases and the J segment 7 bases; nucleotides outside the gene matches: 7. CDR3 length: 14 residues. CDR3 DNA sequence: TGCAGTGCTACTTCACAGGGGGCAGGTGAAAAACTGTTTTTT. Translating gives CSATSQGAGEKLFF.

The table lists this clonotype with many counts. V gene TRBV6-5 combines with J gene TRBJ2-3; 7 bases match TRBD1. The CDR3 extends over 16 amino acids. Germline V gene data show CDR1 as MNHEY and CDR2 as SVGAGI. With 2 bases clipped from V and 2 bases from J, the junction kept 7 bases outside the gene matches. CDR3 region: CASSYIPGGNTDTQYF. The CDR3, as DNA: TGTGCCAGCAGTTACATTCCAGGGGGTAACACAGATACGCAGTATTTT.

This clonotype was counted between two and nine times. J is TRBJ1-2 and V is TRBV7-9; TRBD1 is a possible D gene (6 bases). In germline, CDR1 is SEHNR, CDR2 FQNEAQ (reference sequence). This CDR3 is 16 amino acids long. V dropped 1 base and J dropped 6 bases, with 18 bases sitting between them. The CDR3 DNA sequence: TGTGCCAGCAGCTTAGTTCCACCGGGACACCAGGATGGCTACACCTTC. Translation: CASSLVPPGHQDGYTF.

This clonotype has a handful of counts. The chain employs TRBV9 and TRBJ2-3, with 8 nucleotides matching TRBD1. The CDR3 is made up of 15 amino acids. The V and J ends lost 3 bases and 2 bases, in that order; junction bases with no gene match: 5. Looked up from germline, CDR1 is SGDLS and CDR2 is YYNGEE. Here the CDR3 DNA reads TGTGCCAGCAGCGGTGGGGACAGGTACACAGATACGCAGTATTTT. It codes for CASSGGDRYTDTQYF.

This clonotype was detected a few times. The V and J genes are TRBV20-1 and TRBJ2-7; 7 positions agree with TRBD2. This CDR3 has 12 amino acids. The germline gives CDR1 DFQATT, CDR2 SNEGSKA (reference sequence). V was pared by 5 bases and J by 3 bases, with 4 bases of the junction left unmatched. The chain's CDR3 is CSAAGLLYEQYF. The CDR3, as DNA: TGCAGTGCTGCGGGACTACTCTACGAGCAGTACTTC.

This clonotype was seen a handful of times. V is TRBV9 and J is TRBJ2-5; 8 bases match TRBD1. The J segment lost 5 bases and the V segment lost 4 bases, leaving 7 bases of the junction unmatched. Germline values: CDR1 SGDLS, CDR2 YYNGEE. The CDR3 has 14 residues. The CDR3 reads CASSSQGVGETQYF. As DNA, the CDR3 is TGTGCCAGCAGCTCACAGGGGGTTGGTGAGACCCAGTACTTC.

The sample holds a few counts of this clonotype. The chain recombines TRBV7-7 with TRBJ2-1; no clear D. The germline V and J ends were trimmed by 5 bases and 9 bases, with 14 bases remaining between them. This CDR3 contains 13 residues. CDR1 is SSHAT, CDR2 FNYEAQ, per germline (reference sequence). CDR3 residues: CASSPRRGGEQFF. As DNA, the CDR3 is TGTGCCAGCAGCCCTCGTCGTGGCGGTGAGCAGTTCTTC.

This clonotype occurred many times. The V and J genes are TRBV5-1 and TRBJ1-2; possibly TRBD1 for D (6 bases). Trimming removed 0 bases at V and 10 bases at J, with 7 bases between. The CDR3 loop spans 11 amino acids. The germline CDR1 and CDR2 sequences are SGHRS and YFSETQ. CDR3 loop: CASSLDRDYTF. In nucleotides, the CDR3 is TGCGCCAGCAGCTTGGACAGGGACTACACCTTC. Full variable domain (remainder filled in from reference TRBV5-1 and TRBJ1-2): KAGVTQTPRYLIKTRGQQVTLSCSPISGHRSVSWYQQTPGQGLQFLFEYFSETQRNKGNFPGRFSGRQFSNSRSEMNVSTLELGDSALYLCASSLDRDYTFGSGTRLTVV.

Concerning this clonotype itself: A much larger clone sits a single nucleotide away, making a read error possible. V is TRBV5-1 and J is TRBJ1-6, with 7 bases aligning to TRBD1. The length of the CDR3 is 15 residues. From germline, CDR1 is SGHRS and CDR2 YFSETQ. The V gene end was trimmed by 0 bases and the J gene end by 8 bases; junction bases not matched to a gene: 5. CDR3 region: CASSLAGQRYSPLHF. The CDR3 DNA reads TGCGCCAGCAGCTTGGCGGGACAGAGATATTCACCCCTCCACTTT. Complete variable domain (other parts from reference TRBV5-1 and TRBJ1-6): KAGVTQTPRYLIKTRGQQVTLSCSPISGHRSVSWYQQTPGQGLQFLFEYFSETQRNKGNFPGRFSGRQFSNSRSEMNVSTLELGDSALYLCASSLAGQRYSPLHFGNGTRLTVT.

The CDR3 DNA follows: TGTGCCATCACCTCGAAGGGGGCTATCGGGGAGCTGTTTTTT. Protein product: CAITSKGAIGELFF. This sequence joins TRBV10-3 and TRBJ2-2, with 7 bases aligning to TRBD1. The CDR3 spans 14 residues. Trimming removed 7 bases from V and 7 bases from J; junction bases left unmatched: 9. Germline V gene lookup returns CDR1 ENHRY and CDR2 SYGVKD.

In DNA, the CDR3 is TGTGCCAGTAGCCTTATAGAGGGGCCAAGGAACACTGAAGCTTTCTTT. Translating gives CASSLIEGPRNTEAFF. This chain connects TRBV19 to TRBJ1-1, with D possibly matching TRBD1 (5 bases). V was trimmed by 6 bases and J by 1 base, leaving 18 bases between them. This CDR3 has 16 residues. Germline CDR1 LNHDA, CDR2 SQIVND (reference sequence).

This clonotype was seen more than once but under ten times. This may be a read error: a much more frequent sequence differs by one nucleotide. The chain recombines TRBV12-3 or TRBV12-4 with TRBJ2-3; 14 bases map to TRBD2. Germline trimming cut 5 bases from V and 4 bases from J; bases unmatched to any gene: 5. This CDR3 contains 16 residues. This CDR3 is CASSAGLAGAADTQYF. CDR3 sequence (DNA): TGTGCCAGCAGTGCGGGACTAGCGGGAGCCGCAGATACGCAGTATTTT.